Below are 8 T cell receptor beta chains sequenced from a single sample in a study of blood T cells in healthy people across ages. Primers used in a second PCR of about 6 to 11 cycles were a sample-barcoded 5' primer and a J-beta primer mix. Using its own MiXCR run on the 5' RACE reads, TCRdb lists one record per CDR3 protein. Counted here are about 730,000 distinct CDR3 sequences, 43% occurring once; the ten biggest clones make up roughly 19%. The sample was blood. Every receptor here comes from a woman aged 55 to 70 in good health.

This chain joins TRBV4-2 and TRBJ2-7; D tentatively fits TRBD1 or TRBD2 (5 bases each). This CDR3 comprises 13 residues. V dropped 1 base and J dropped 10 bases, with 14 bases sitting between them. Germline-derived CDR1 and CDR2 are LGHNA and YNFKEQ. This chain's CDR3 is CASSQVRDGAQYF. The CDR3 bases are TGTGCCAGCAGCCAAGTACGGGACGGGGCTCAGTACTTC.

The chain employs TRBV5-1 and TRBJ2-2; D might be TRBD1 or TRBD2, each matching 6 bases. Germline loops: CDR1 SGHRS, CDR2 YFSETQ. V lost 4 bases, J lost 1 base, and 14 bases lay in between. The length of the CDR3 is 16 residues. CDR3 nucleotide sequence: TGCGCCAGCAGCCGGAGGGACATAAAGAACACCGGGGAGCTGTTTTTT. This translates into CASSRRDIKNTGELFF.

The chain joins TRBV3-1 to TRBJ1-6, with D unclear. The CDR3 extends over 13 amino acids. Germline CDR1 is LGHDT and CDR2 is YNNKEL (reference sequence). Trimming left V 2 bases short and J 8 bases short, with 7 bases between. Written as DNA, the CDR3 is TGTGCCAGCAGCCAACAAGCGGATTCACCCCTCCACTTT. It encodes CASSQQADSPLHF.

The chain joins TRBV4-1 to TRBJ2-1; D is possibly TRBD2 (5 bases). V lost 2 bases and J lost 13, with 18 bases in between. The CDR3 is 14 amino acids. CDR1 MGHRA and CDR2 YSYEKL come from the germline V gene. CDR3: CASSQSHSEETQFF. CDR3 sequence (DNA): TGCGCCAGCAGCCAAAGCCATAGCGAGGAGACCCAGTTCTTC.

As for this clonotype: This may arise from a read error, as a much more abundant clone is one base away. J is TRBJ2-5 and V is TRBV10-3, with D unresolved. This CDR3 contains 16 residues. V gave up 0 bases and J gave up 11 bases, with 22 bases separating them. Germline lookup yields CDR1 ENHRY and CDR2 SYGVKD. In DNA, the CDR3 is TGTGCCATCAGTGAGTCAGCTCCACGTTTGGGCAATGAGCAGTACTTC. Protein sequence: CAISESAPRLGNEQYF.

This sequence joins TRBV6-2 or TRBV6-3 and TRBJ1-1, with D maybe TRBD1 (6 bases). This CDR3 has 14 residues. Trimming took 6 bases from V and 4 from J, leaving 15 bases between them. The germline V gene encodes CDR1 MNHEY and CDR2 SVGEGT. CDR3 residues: CASRTSRGSTEAFF. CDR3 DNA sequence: TGTGCCAGCAGAACCTCCAGGGGATCCACTGAAGCTTTCTTT.

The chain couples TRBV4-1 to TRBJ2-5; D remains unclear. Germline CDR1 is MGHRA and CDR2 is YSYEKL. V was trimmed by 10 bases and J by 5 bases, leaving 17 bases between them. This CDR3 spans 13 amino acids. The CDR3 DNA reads TGCGCCACCGCCTTGGACCCGGGCGAGACCCAGTACTTC. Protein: CATALDPGETQYF.

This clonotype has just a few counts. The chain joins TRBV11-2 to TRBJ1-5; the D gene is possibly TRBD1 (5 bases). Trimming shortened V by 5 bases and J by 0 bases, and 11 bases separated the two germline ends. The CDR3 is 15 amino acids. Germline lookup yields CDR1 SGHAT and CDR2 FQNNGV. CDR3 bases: TGTGCCAGCAGCAGCCGGGACGCTAGCAATCAGCCCCAGCATTTT. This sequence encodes CASSSRDASNQPQHF.